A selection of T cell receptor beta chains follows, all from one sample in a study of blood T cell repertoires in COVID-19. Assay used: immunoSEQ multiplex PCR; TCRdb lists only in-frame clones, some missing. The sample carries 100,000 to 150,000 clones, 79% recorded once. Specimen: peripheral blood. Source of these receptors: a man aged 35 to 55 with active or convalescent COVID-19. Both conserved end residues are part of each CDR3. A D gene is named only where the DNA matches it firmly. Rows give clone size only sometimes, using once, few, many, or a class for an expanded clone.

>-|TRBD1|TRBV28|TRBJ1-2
CASSLGGQGNYGYTF
TGTGCCAGCAGTTTAGGGGGACAGGGTAACTATGGCTACACCTTC
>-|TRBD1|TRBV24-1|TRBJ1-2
CATSGTGTAGYGYTF
TGTGCCACCAGTGGAACCGGGACAGCGGGCTACGGCTACACCTTC
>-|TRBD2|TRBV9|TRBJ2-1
CASSVGLAGGYNEQFF
TGTGCCAGCAGCGTAGGGCTAGCGGGTGGGTACAATGAGCAGTTCTTC
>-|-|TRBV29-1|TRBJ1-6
CSVGNGNSPLHF
TGCAGCGTTGGTAACGGGAATTCACCCCTCCACTTT
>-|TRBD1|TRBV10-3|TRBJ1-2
CAIRDMDRVNGYTF
TGTGCCATCAGGGACATGGACAGGGTAAATGGCTACACCTTC
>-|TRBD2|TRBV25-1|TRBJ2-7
CASSYPGTTLYEQYF
TGTGCCAGCAGTTACCCCGGGACTACCCTATACGAGCAGTACTTC
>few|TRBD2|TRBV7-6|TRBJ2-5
CASSLEGAASGRLTGETQYF
TGTGCCAGCAGCTTAGAAGGGGCAGCTAGCGGACGTTTGACGGGGGAGACCCAGTACTTC
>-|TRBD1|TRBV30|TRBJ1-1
CAWSVRTGRYTEAFF
TGTGCCTGGAGTGTACGGACAGGGAGGTACACTGAAGCTTTCTTT
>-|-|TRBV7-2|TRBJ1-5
CASSLVGSAGLQPQHF
TGTGCCAGCAGCTTAGTAGGGTCGGCAGGGCTACAGCCCCAGCATTTT
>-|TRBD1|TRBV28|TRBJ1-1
CASSGQGFSAFF
TGTGCCAGCAGTGGACAGGGGTTTAGCGCTTTCTTT
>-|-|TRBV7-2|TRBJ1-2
CASSLVGGNYGYTF
TGTGCCAGCAGCTTAGTGGGCGGGAACTATGGCTACACCTTC
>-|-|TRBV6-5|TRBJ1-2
CASSRSNYGYTF
TGTGCCAGCAGTCGGTCAAACTATGGCTACACCTTC
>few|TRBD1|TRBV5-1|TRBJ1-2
CASSPWDSSNYGYTF
TGCGCCAGCAGCCCATGGGACAGTTCTAACTATGGCTACACCTTC
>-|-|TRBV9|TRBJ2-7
CASSGGNEQYF
TGTGCCAGCTCAGGCGGGAACGAGCAGTACTTC
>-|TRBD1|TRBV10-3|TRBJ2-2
CAISRQGMNTGELFF
TGTGCCATCAGTAGACAGGGAATGAACACCGGGGAGCTGTTTTTT
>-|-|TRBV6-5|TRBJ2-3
CASRSGTTDTQYF
TGTGCCAGCAGGTCGGGAACCACAGATACGCAGTATTTT
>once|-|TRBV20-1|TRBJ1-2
CSARPRDSYTF
TGCAGTGCTAGACCCCGGGACAGCTACACCTTC
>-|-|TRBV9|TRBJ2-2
CASSVVGGVTGELFF
TGTGCCAGCAGCGTAGTAGGGGGTGTGACCGGGGAGCTGTTTTTT
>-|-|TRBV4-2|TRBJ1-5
CASSQDLNQPQHF
TGTGCCAGCAGCCAAGACCTTAATCAGCCCCAGCATTTT
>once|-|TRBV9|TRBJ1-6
CASSLIGGGDSPLHF
TGTGCCAGCAGCCTCATAGGTGGGGGGGATTCACCCCTCCACTTT
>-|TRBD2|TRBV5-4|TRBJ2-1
CASSDLVAGGHNEQFF
TGTGCCAGCAGCGACCTGGTAGCGGGGGGCCACAATGAGCAGTTCTTC
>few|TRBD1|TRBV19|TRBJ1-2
CAIAQQGAGAGGYTF
TGTGCCATAGCCCAGCAGGGGGCAGGAGCTGGTGGCTACACCTTC
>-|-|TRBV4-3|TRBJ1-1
CASSPRTVFNTEAFF
TGCGCCAGCAGTCCACGGACAGTCTTTAACACTGAAGCTTTCTTT
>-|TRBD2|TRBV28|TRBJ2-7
CASSLWMSSGMRNEQYF
TGTGCCAGCAGTTTATGGATGAGTAGCGGGATGAGAAACGAGCAGTACTTC
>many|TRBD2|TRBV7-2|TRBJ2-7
CASSASGGPTYEQYF
TGTGCCAGCAGCGCTAGCGGGGGGCCTACCTACGAGCAGTACTTC
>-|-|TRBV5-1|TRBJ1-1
CASSLSTVTPQRQTMNTEAFF
TGCGCCAGCAGCTTGTCAACAGTCACGCCCCAACGGCAAACCATGAACACTGAAGCTTTCTTT
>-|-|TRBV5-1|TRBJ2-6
CASSPGRGASGANVLTF
TGCGCCAGCAGCCCCGGACGGGGGGCCTCTGGGGCCAACGTCCTGACTTTC
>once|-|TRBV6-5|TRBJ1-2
CASSPQGRDYGYTF
TGTGCCAGCAGCCCACAGGGACGGGACTATGGCTACACCTTC
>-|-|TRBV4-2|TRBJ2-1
CASSQDPARLGSYNEQFF
TGTGCCAGCAGCCAAGATCCGGCCAGACTGGGCTCCTACAATGAGCAGTTCTTC